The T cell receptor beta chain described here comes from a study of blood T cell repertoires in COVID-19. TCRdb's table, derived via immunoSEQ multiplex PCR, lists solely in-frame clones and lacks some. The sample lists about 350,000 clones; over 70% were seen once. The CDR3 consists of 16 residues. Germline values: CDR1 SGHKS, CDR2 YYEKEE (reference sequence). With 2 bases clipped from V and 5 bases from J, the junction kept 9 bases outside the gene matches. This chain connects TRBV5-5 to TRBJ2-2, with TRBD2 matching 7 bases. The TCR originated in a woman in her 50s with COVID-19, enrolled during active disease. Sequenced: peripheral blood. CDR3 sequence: CASSFRSRGITGELFF. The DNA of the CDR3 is TGTGCCAGCAGCTTTAGGTCGCGGGGGATTACCGGGGAGCTGTTTTTT.